A selection of T cell receptor beta chains follows, all from one sample in a study of blood T cell repertoires in COVID-19. Clones were sequenced by immunoSEQ multiplex PCR, and TCRdb holds only the in-frame ones, with some missing. The repertoire holds a few hundred thousand clones, with over 75% as singletons. The sequenced sample consisted of peripheral blood. The source of these receptors is a human donor in a cohort sampled during active COVID-19. Each CDR3 is given with its conserved first and last residue. Fields, in order: clone size, D gene, V gene, J gene, CDR3 DNA, CDR3 protein. D genes are given only for firm matches. Only part of the rows carry a size: once, few, many, or a class if the clone is expanded.

.	.	TRBV9	TRBJ2-5	TGTGCCAGCAGCACACAGGGGGGGGAGACCCAGTACTTC	CASSTQGGETQYF
.	TRBD2	TRBV7-2	TRBJ2-1	TGTGCCAGCAGCTTAGTCGACCTCGGGGGGAATGAGCAGTTCTTC	CASSLVDLGGNEQFF
.	.	TRBV5-1	TRBJ1-2	TGCGCCAGCAGCTTGTTACAGCGGGTGGGCTACACCTTC	CASSLLQRVGYTF
.	.	TRBV30	TRBJ1-5	TGTGCCTGGAAAGACAGCCTTAGCAATCAGCCCCAGCATTTT	CAWKDSLSNQPQHF
.	.	TRBV25-1	TRBJ1-6	TGTGCCAGCAGTGAAAGTCAGGGTAGCTCACCCCTCCACTTT	CASSESQGSSPLHF
.	TRBD1	TRBV4-2	TRBJ2-5	TGTGCCAGCAGCCAAAGTGACAGGGGGGAGACCCAGTACTTC	CASSQSDRGETQYF
.	.	TRBV6-2/TRBV6-3	TRBJ2-6	TGTGCCAGCAGTAAACCCAATGTGGGCAGAACAGGGCCCGCCTCCGTCCTGACTTTC	CASSKPNVGRTGPASVLTF
.	.	TRBV6-5	TRBJ2-1	TGTGCCAGCACGGGTGCCGGGTCGGGGATCAATGAGCAGTTCTTC	CASTGAGSGINEQFF
.	.	TRBV11-2	TRBJ1-6	TGTGCCAGCAGCTTAGGGGAGGTGTCACCCCTCCACTTT	CASSLGEVSPLHF
.	.	TRBV5-1	TRBJ1-1	TGCGCCAGCAGCTTGGCCGGCAGGGGGAACACTGAAGCTTTCTTT	CASSLAGRGNTEAFF
.	.	TRBV7-6	TRBJ1-4	TGTGCCAGCAGCTTAGGTACACTCGGCGGGGGGAAAAAACTGTTTTTT	CASSLGTLGGGKKLFF
.	TRBD1	TRBV27	TRBJ2-7	TGTGCCAGCAGTTTAACGGGACAGGGGGATGACGAGCAGTACTTC	CASSLTGQGDDEQYF
.	TRBD2	TRBV28	TRBJ2-3	TGTGCCAGCAGTTTAGGACTAGCGGGAGGAGTAACAGATACGCAGTATTTT	CASSLGLAGGVTDTQYF
.	TRBD1	TRBV3-1/TRBV3-2	TRBJ1-1	TGTGCCAGCAGCCAGGGCACAGGGGGAGCTTTCTTT	CASSQGTGGAFF
.	TRBD2	TRBV6-4	TRBJ2-1	TGTGCCAGCAGTGTTGGTAGCGGGAGATACAATGAGCAGTTCTTC	CASSVGSGRYNEQFF
.	TRBD1	TRBV5-6	TRBJ1-1	TGTGCCAGCAGCCTGGACAGGGGCGATATGGCTTTCTTT	CASSLDRGDMAFF
once	.	TRBV28	TRBJ1-5	TGTGCCAGCAGTTTTCTCAGCGGGGATCAGCCCCAGCATTTT	CASSFLSGDQPQHF
.	TRBD1	TRBV7-3	TRBJ2-1	TGTGCCAGCAGCCCCCGGGACAGGGGTGTCGACGAGCAGTTCTTC	CASSPRDRGVDEQFF
.	TRBD2	TRBV7-2	TRBJ2-7	TGTGCCAGCAGCTTAGAGAGCGGGGGCTACGAGCAGTACTTC	CASSLESGGYEQYF
.	.	TRBV4-3	TRBJ2-7	TGCGCCAGCAGCCAAGGGCAGGGGATAGCCTACGAGCAGTACTTC	CASSQGQGIAYEQYF
.	.	TRBV5-1	TRBJ1-2	TGCGCCAGCAGCTCTGGCCCGACAGAAGGCTACACCTTC	CASSSGPTEGYTF
.	.	TRBV6-5	TRBJ2-2	TGTGCCAGCAGTTATTCTAACACCGGGGAGCTGTTTTTT	CASSYSNTGELFF
many	.	TRBV9	TRBJ1-4	TGTGCCAGCAGCCGGACCAAGGACTCTAATGAAAAACTGTTTTTT	CASSRTKDSNEKLFF
.	TRBD1	TRBV7-2	TRBJ2-7	TGTGCCAGCAGCTTAGGGGGGACAGTCTCCAGGGAGCAGTACTTC	CASSLGGTVSREQYF
.	TRBD2	TRBV27	TRBJ2-7	TGTGCCAGCAGTTTATCCACTCCTAGCGGGAGGTCCTACGAGCAGTACTTC	CASSLSTPSGRSYEQYF
.	.	TRBV30	TRBJ1-1	TGTGCCTGGAGTGTCATGAACACTGAAGCTTTCTTT	CAWSVMNTEAFF
.	.	TRBV5-4	TRBJ1-3	TGTGCCAGCAGCTTGGCGGGGGGAAGTGGAAACACCATATATTTT	CASSLAGGSGNTIYF
.	.	TRBV27	TRBJ1-1	TGTGCCAGCAGTCCTCGGGGTCCCCAGAAAGCTTTCTTT	CASSPRGPQKAFF
once	.	TRBV7-2	TRBJ1-2	TGTGCCAGCAGCTTATCCTCGGGGGTGGTGAAGAATGGCTACACCTTC	CASSLSSGVVKNGYTF
.	TRBD1	TRBV3-1/TRBV3-2	TRBJ1-2	TGTGCCAGCAGCCAAGTAGGACTTCAGGGACAGGGCCGTGGCTACACCTTC	CASSQVGLQGQGRGYTF
.	.	TRBV4-3	TRBJ2-6	TGCGCCAGCAGCTCAGATAGGTTGGGGACAAACTCTGGGGCCAACGTCCTGACTTTC	CASSSDRLGTNSGANVLTF
.	TRBD1	TRBV4-3	TRBJ2-7	TGCGCCAGCAGCCAAGATTTTGTGCAGGGGGTCCTCTCCTACGAGCAGTACTTC	CASSQDFVQGVLSYEQYF
few	TRBD1	TRBV28	TRBJ2-7	TGTGCCAGCAGATCCCGGGACAGTAACTACGAGCAGTACTTC	CASRSRDSNYEQYF
once	.	TRBV6-5	TRBJ2-7	TGTGCCAGCAGTTACTCGGGGAGTCCTACCTACGAGCAGTACTTC	CASSYSGSPTYEQYF
.	TRBD2	TRBV7-2	TRBJ2-7	TGTGCCAGCAGCTTAGTGGGACTAGCGGGGGCCGGGGAGCAGTACTTC	CASSLVGLAGAGEQYF
once	.	TRBV9	TRBJ2-7	TGTGCCAGCAGCGTAGGGGGCAAAAACTCCTACGAGCAGTACTTC	CASSVGGKNSYEQYF
once	.	TRBV7-6	TRBJ1-2	TGTGCCAGCAGCTTAGGCCAGGTCTCTTATAACTATGGCTACACCTTC	CASSLGQVSYNYGYTF
.	.	TRBV11-2	TRBJ2-7	TGTGCCAGCAGCCTTTCCCTCGACGAGCAGTACTTC	CASSLSLDEQYF
.	TRBD1	TRBV9	TRBJ1-2	TGTGCCAGCAGCGTAGAGCACCGACAGGGGTCTGGTGGCTACACCTTC	CASSVEHRQGSGGYTF
.	TRBD1	TRBV7-6	TRBJ1-2	TGTGCCAGCAGCTTAGTTCGGACAGGGGGCGTTATGGGACAGGGCTACACCTTC	CASSLVRTGGVMGQGYTF
.	.	TRBV15	TRBJ1-3	TGTGCCACCAGTAGAGGGGGGCAAGGAAACACCATATATTTT	CATSRGGQGNTIYF
.	TRBD1	TRBV19	TRBJ1-2	TGTGCCAGTATCGGACACAGGGGAGGAGGCTACACCTTC	CASIGHRGGGYTF
.	.	TRBV10-1	TRBJ2-3	TGCGCCAGCAGTGAGTTCAGGACAGATACGCAGTATTTT	CASSEFRTDTQYF
.	TRBD2	TRBV6-6	TRBJ2-7	TGTGCCAGCAGTTCTCTAGCGGGATACGAGCAGTACTTC	CASSSLAGYEQYF
.	TRBD1	TRBV19	TRBJ2-1	TGTGCCAGTAGTATAGGGACAGGGTACAATGAGCAGTTCTTC	CASSIGTGYNEQFF
.	.	TRBV19	TRBJ1-2	TGTGCCAGTAGTATAGTAGCCAAGTCCGGGGACAATAACTATGGCTACACCTTC	CASSIVAKSGDNNYGYTF
.	TRBD1	TRBV28	TRBJ1-5	TGTGCCAGCAGTTTAGGCGGGACAGGGGGCCGGGGCAATCAGCCCCAGCATTTT	CASSLGGTGGRGNQPQHF
.	TRBD1	TRBV6-5	TRBJ1-2	TGTGCCAGCCGGGACAGCCGTAACGCCGACTATGGCTACACCTTC	CASRDSRNADYGYTF
.	.	TRBV25-1	TRBJ2-5	TGTGCCAGCAGTGATGTGGCACCGGAGGAGACCCAGTACTTC	CASSDVAPEETQYF
.	.	TRBV4-2	TRBJ1-1	TGTGCCAGCAGCCAAGATATGAAGGCGACTTACACTGAAGCTTTCTTT	CASSQDMKATYTEAFF